The 29 T cell receptor beta chains below all came from one sample that was sequenced in a study of CD8 T cells in ankylosing spondylitis. TCRdb redid the calling of the 5' RACE reads with MiXCR, one entry per CDR3 protein. The sample gives 30,000 to 45,000 distinct CDR3 sequences, approximately 9.9% of which show up once; 20% is in the top ten. Material for sequencing was synovial fluid, either unsorted or a sorted T cell fraction (not recorded which). The receptors shown here come from a male donor with ankylosing spondylitis.

Many counts were recorded for this clonotype. The V and J genes are TRBV27 and TRBJ2-7; D remains ambiguous. Germline lookup yields CDR1 MNHEY and CDR2 SMNVEV (reference sequence). This CDR3 region has 17 residues. The ends were cut back, 2 bases at V and 0 bases at J, with 17 bases in the middle. CDR3: CASSLSFLGRSSYEQYF. The CDR3, as DNA: TGTGCCAGCAGTTTAAGCTTCCTCGGCAGGAGCTCCTACGAGCAGTACTTC.

The V gene is TRBV5-1, the J gene TRBJ2-7, with D tentatively TRBD2 (5 bases). Per germline, CDR1 SGHRS and CDR2 YFSETQ. This CDR3 spans 16 amino acids. Trimming pared 7 bases from V and 3 bases from J, leaving 23 bases between. DNA of the CDR3: TGCGCCAGCCAGCCCCGATCTTTTGCGGGCGGCTACGAGCAGTACTTC. As protein: CASQPRSFAGGYEQYF.

A few counts support this clonotype. The chain recombines TRBV3-1 with TRBJ2-6; D remains ambiguous. CDR1 is LGHDT and CDR2 is YNNKEL in the germline V gene (reference sequence). V lost 1 base, J lost 4 bases, and 5 bases lay in between. The CDR3 is 14 residues long. CDR3: CASSQVHGANVLTF. The CDR3 coding sequence is TGTGCCAGCAGCCAAGTGCACGGGGCCAACGTCCTGACTTTC.

This rearrangement joins TRBV15 to TRBJ2-7, with TRBD1 matching over 11 bases. This CDR3 is built from 15 residues. V shed 5 bases and J 2 bases; nucleotides not matched to a gene: 5. Germline V lookup: CDR1 LNHNV, CDR2 YYDKDF (reference sequence). CDR3 sequence (DNA): TGTGCCACCAGCGGAAGGGACAGGGGGACCTACGAGCAGTACTTC. This encodes CATSGRDRGTYEQYF.

This clonotype has ten or more counts. V usage is TRBV9 and J usage is TRBJ2-1; D gene unclear. The germline gives CDR1 SGDLS, CDR2 YYNGEE. V shed 0 bases and J shed 1 base, with 11 bases lying between them. The CDR3 has 16 amino acids. CDR3 in DNA: TGTGCCAGCAGCGTAGATAGGGCGGTATCCTACAATGAGCAGTTCTTC. Amino acid sequence: CASSVDRAVSYNEQFF.

This clonotype was seen a handful of times. The rearrangement joins TRBV6-4 to TRBJ2-2; maybe TRBD2 (6 bases). The germline V gene has CDR1 MRHNA and CDR2 SNTAGT. The CDR3 covers 15 residues. V lost 6 bases and J 3 bases, leaving 14 bases between the germline ends. CDR3 amino acids: CASSPRDSDTGELFF. The CDR3, as DNA: TGTGCCAGCAGCCCTCGGGACTCGGACACCGGGGAGCTGTTTTTT.

This clonotype was observed a few times. The J gene is TRBJ2-6, the V gene TRBV28; a weak D match, TRBD2 (5 bases). Germline V gene lookup returns CDR1 MDHEN and CDR2 SYDVKM. V shed 4 bases and J shed 2 bases, with 12 bases lying between them. This CDR3 is built from 16 residues. This CDR3 is CASSSPGSAGANVLTF. The CDR3 DNA follows: TGTGCCAGCAGTTCCCCGGGGAGTGCTGGGGCCAACGTCCTGACTTTC.

In DNA, the CDR3 is TGTGCCAGCCCCAGGGCAGGGCTTAACACCGGGGAGCTGTTTTTT. Its protein is CASPRAGLNTGELFF. The rearrangement uses TRBV7-9 and TRBJ2-2; weak D call: TRBD1 (5 bases). V dropped 8 bases and J dropped 2 bases, with 15 bases sitting between them. Germline-derived CDR1 and CDR2 are SEHNR and FQNEAQ (reference sequence). The CDR3 spans 15 residues.

This clonotype was seen repeatedly, ten times or more. This sequence joins TRBV5-1 and TRBJ2-7; D tentatively reads TRBD1 or TRBD2 (5 bases each). CDR3 length: 15 residues. Germline V gives CDR1 SGHRS, CDR2 YFSETQ. V lost 0 bases and J 7 bases, leaving 17 bases between the germline ends. Here the CDR3 reads CASSLAGRDPTEQYF. CDR3 DNA: TGCGCCAGCAGCTTGGCCGGTAGGGACCCTACTGAGCAGTACTTC.

In its sample, this clonotype was seen many times. This chain connects TRBV7-3 to TRBJ2-1, with 9 bases matching TRBD2. The CDR3 covers 15 residues. Losses at the gene ends were 5 bases for V and 4 bases for J; bases not matched to a gene: 6. Germline CDR1 is SGHTA and CDR2 is FQGTGA. CDR3 DNA sequence: TGTGCCAGCAGCCCGCGTGCGGGGGGGTACAATGAGCAGTTCTTC. Translation: CASSPRAGGYNEQFF.

The J gene is TRBJ1-3, the V gene TRBV10-3, with 9 bases that match TRBD1. This CDR3 has 17 residues. The V gene's germline CDR1 is ENHRY and CDR2 SYGVKD. With V trimmed by 1 base and J by 1 base, 5 bases remained unmatched. CDR3 nucleotide sequence: TGTGCCATCAGTGAGTTACAGGGGGCTCGGTCTGGAAACACCATATATTTT. This translates into CAISELQGARSGNTIYF.

The genes are TRBV15 and TRBJ1-2; 7 bases are shared with TRBD1. Germline V gene data show CDR1 as LNHNV and CDR2 as YYDKDF (reference sequence). This CDR3 has 14 amino acids. J gave up 1 base and V 2 bases, and 1 base lay outside the gene matches. CDR3 residues: CATSRQGDNYGYTF. DNA for the CDR3: TGTGCCACCAGCAGACAGGGGGATAACTATGGCTACACCTTC.

In its sample, this clonotype was seen a few times. The chain couples TRBV4-2 to TRBJ1-1; D possibly corresponds to TRBD1 (6 bases). Trimming removed 5 bases at V and 5 bases at J, with 18 bases between. Germline V gene data show CDR1 as LGHNA and CDR2 as YNFKEQ. The CDR3 totals 15 residues. CDR3 amino acids: CASSDPVQGDTEAFF. The CDR3 nucleotides read TGTGCCAGCAGCGACCCGGTACAGGGTGATACTGAAGCTTTCTTT.

This chain links TRBV7-2 with TRBJ1-4, with TRBD1 identical over 7 bases. CDR1 is SGHTA and CDR2 is FQGNSA in the germline V gene. The CDR3 is 15 residues long. The V gene end was trimmed by 5 bases and the J gene end by 6 bases; junction bases not matched to a gene: 9. CDR3 nucleotide sequence: TGTGCCAGCAGCCGCGGACCGGGGACAGATGAAAAACTGTTTTTT. Translating it yields CASSRGPGTDEKLFF.

This clonotype appeared many times. This rearrangement joins TRBV28 to TRBJ1-1, with D perhaps TRBD1 (5 bases). Germline V lookup: CDR1 MDHEN, CDR2 SYDVKM. Trimming removed 2 bases from V and 0 bases from J, with 10 bases in between. This CDR3 contains 15 residues. CDR3 DNA: TGTGCCAGCAGTTTACCCGGGGGGGTGAACACTGAAGCTTTCTTT. Its protein is CASSLPGGVNTEAFF. The full variable domain, with the rest looked up from reference TRBV28 and TRBJ1-1, is DVKVTQSSRYLVKRTGEKVFLECVQDMDHENMFWYRQDPGLGLRLIYFSYDVKMKEKGDIPEGYSVSREKKERFSLILESASTNQTSMYLCASSLPGGVNTEAFFGQGTRLTVV.

This clonotype has just a few counts. The DNA for the CDR3 is TGTGCCAGCACCGGTGGGTATAGCAATCAGCCCCAGCATTTT. Encoded protein: CASTGGYSNQPQHF. The rearrangement joins TRBV28 to TRBJ1-5; D is unresolved. The CDR3 is made up of 14 amino acids. CDR1 and CDR2 (germline): MDHEN, SYDVKM. The V gene lost 7 bases and the J gene lost 0 bases, with 10 bases spanning the gap.

At least ten counts were recorded for this clonotype. The rearrangement links TRBV5-8 to TRBJ2-3; TRBD2 agrees at 9 bases. Germline CDR1 SGHTS, CDR2 YDEGEE. The CDR3 loop spans 16 amino acids. Trimming cost V 2 bases and J 3 bases; bases outside gene matches: 7. This chain's CDR3 is CASSFVAGDSTDTQYF. The CDR3 DNA reads as TGTGCCAGCAGCTTCGTAGCGGGAGATAGTACAGATACGCAGTATTTT.

V gene TRBV7-9 combines with J gene TRBJ2-5; maybe TRBD2 (6 bases). Germline-derived CDR1 and CDR2 are SEHNR and FQNEAQ (reference sequence). This CDR3 is 15 amino acids long. V was cut by 0 bases and J by 5 bases, with 13 bases left in between. This chain's CDR3 is CASSLAVTSWETQYF. CDR3 sequence (DNA): TGTGCCAGCAGCTTAGCGGTAACTAGCTGGGAGACCCAGTACTTC.

The chain uses TRBV7-2 and TRBJ2-7, with D tentatively TRBD1 (6 bases). The CDR3 consists of 15 residues. Germline CDR1 SGHTA, CDR2 FQGNSA. The V and J ends lost 5 bases and 7 bases respectively, with 21 bases between them. CDR3 sequence reads: CASSLTGPTSREQYF. In DNA, the CDR3 is TGTGCCAGCAGCCTCACAGGGCCCACCTCGCGGGAGCAGTACTTC.

This clonotype came up a few times. The V and J genes are TRBV10-2 and TRBJ2-7; a weak D match, TRBD1 (6 bases). The ends were cut back, 8 bases at V and 5 bases at J, with 13 bases in the middle. The CDR3 totals 12 residues. The V gene's germline CDR1 is WSHSY and CDR2 SAAADI. The CDR3 loop is CASQTGTDEQYF. For the CDR3, the DNA is TGCGCCAGCCAAACAGGGACGGACGAGCAGTACTTC.

This chain connects TRBV20-1 to TRBJ1-2; D possibly corresponds to TRBD1 (5 bases). V lost 6 bases to trimming and J lost 4 bases, with 18 bases between them. The CDR3 has 14 residues. Germline loops: CDR1 DFQATT, CDR2 SNEGSKA (reference sequence). CDR3 sequence: CSAPGGPNLYGYTF. The CDR3 nucleotides are TGCAGTGCCCCCGGGGGTCCCAACCTCTATGGCTACACCTTC.

The rearrangement links TRBV7-3 to TRBJ2-5, with D uncertain. The CDR3 has 12 amino acids. V lost 7 bases and J lost 5, with 11 bases in between. Germline loops: CDR1 SGHTA, CDR2 FQGTGA. CDR3 sequence (DNA): TGTGCCAGCATGAACTCGCGGGAGACCCAGTACTTC. Amino acid sequence: CASMNSRETQYF.

This clonotype showed up just a few times. The V call is TRBV7-2, the J call TRBJ1-1; 8 nucleotides line up with TRBD1. Germline values: CDR1 SGHTA, CDR2 FQGNSA. J lost 5 bases, V lost 6 bases, and 8 bases had no gene match. This CDR3 is built from 14 residues. CDR3 nucleotide sequence: TGTGCCAGCAGTCAGGACAGGGTACGGACTGAAGCTTTCTTT. Its protein is CASSQDRVRTEAFF.

The sample holds many counts of this clonotype. CDR3 sequence reads: CASSKQGPETQYF. CDR3 bases: TGTGCCAGCAGTAAACAGGGCCCTGAGACCCAGTACTTC. The rearrangement joins TRBV28 to TRBJ2-5; perhaps TRBD1 as D (6 bases). V was cut by 5 bases and J by 5 bases, with 12 bases left in between. The CDR3 spans 13 residues. The V gene's germline CDR1 is MDHEN and CDR2 SYDVKM. The full variable domain, its missing parts supplied by reference TRBV28 and TRBJ2-5, is DVKVTQSSRYLVKRTGEKVFLECVQDMDHENMFWYRQDPGLGLRLIYFSYDVKMKEKGDIPEGYSVSREKKERFSLILESASTNQTSMYLCASSKQGPETQYFGPGTRLLVL.

This clonotype was detected only a few times. This chain uses TRBV7-2 with TRBJ2-7; D remains ambiguous. In germline, CDR1 is SGHTA, CDR2 FQGNSA. This CDR3 is 15 amino acids long. The V and J ends lost 1 base and 2 bases respectively, with 12 bases between them. CDR3 DNA: TGTGCCAGCAGCTTAGTCGAGGCAGGACCCTACGAGCAGTACTTC. Its translation is CASSLVEAGPYEQYF.

This clonotype was observed at least ten times. The gene calls are TRBV28 and TRBJ2-7; perhaps TRBD1 as D (5 bases). V dropped 5 bases and J dropped 5 bases, with 22 bases sitting between them. CDR1 and CDR2 (germline): MDHEN, SYDVKM. The CDR3 runs 16 residues. CDR3 region: CASSEPGPGLRNEQYF. DNA for the CDR3: TGTGCCAGCAGTGAGCCGGGCCCAGGGCTAAGGAACGAGCAGTACTTC.

The chain joins TRBV28 to TRBJ2-1, with 9 bases lining up with TRBD1. The CDR3 contains 16 residues. CDR1 and CDR2 from the germline V gene are MDHEN and SYDVKM. V lost 8 bases and J lost 5; bases outside the gene matches: 13. CDR3 nucleotide sequence: TGTGCCAGCTCCTCTCACAGGGGGCTAGGAGACAATGAGCAGTTCTTC. Translating gives CASSSHRGLGDNEQFF.

This clonotype was seen at least ten times. This chain links TRBV29-1 with TRBJ2-7; TRBD1 aligns across 9 bases. V shed 6 bases, J shed 6 bases, and the junction held 12 bases outside the gene matches. The CDR3 loop spans 14 amino acids. Per germline, CDR1 SQVTM and CDR2 ANQGSEA. The CDR3 DNA follows: TGCAGCGTAAATTCCGGGACAGGGATCCTCGAGCAGTACTTC. It is translated as CSVNSGTGILEQYF.

This clonotype was seen a few times. The V gene is TRBV5-8, the J gene TRBJ2-1, with 10 bases matching TRBD2. Per germline, CDR1 SGHTS and CDR2 YDEGEE. V trimming: 4 bases; J trimming: 1 base; junction bases outside the gene matches: 8. The CDR3 is 17 amino acids. CDR3 loop: CASSATSGWDSYNEQFF. CDR3 in DNA: TGTGCCAGCAGCGCGACTAGCGGGTGGGATTCCTACAATGAGCAGTTCTTC.